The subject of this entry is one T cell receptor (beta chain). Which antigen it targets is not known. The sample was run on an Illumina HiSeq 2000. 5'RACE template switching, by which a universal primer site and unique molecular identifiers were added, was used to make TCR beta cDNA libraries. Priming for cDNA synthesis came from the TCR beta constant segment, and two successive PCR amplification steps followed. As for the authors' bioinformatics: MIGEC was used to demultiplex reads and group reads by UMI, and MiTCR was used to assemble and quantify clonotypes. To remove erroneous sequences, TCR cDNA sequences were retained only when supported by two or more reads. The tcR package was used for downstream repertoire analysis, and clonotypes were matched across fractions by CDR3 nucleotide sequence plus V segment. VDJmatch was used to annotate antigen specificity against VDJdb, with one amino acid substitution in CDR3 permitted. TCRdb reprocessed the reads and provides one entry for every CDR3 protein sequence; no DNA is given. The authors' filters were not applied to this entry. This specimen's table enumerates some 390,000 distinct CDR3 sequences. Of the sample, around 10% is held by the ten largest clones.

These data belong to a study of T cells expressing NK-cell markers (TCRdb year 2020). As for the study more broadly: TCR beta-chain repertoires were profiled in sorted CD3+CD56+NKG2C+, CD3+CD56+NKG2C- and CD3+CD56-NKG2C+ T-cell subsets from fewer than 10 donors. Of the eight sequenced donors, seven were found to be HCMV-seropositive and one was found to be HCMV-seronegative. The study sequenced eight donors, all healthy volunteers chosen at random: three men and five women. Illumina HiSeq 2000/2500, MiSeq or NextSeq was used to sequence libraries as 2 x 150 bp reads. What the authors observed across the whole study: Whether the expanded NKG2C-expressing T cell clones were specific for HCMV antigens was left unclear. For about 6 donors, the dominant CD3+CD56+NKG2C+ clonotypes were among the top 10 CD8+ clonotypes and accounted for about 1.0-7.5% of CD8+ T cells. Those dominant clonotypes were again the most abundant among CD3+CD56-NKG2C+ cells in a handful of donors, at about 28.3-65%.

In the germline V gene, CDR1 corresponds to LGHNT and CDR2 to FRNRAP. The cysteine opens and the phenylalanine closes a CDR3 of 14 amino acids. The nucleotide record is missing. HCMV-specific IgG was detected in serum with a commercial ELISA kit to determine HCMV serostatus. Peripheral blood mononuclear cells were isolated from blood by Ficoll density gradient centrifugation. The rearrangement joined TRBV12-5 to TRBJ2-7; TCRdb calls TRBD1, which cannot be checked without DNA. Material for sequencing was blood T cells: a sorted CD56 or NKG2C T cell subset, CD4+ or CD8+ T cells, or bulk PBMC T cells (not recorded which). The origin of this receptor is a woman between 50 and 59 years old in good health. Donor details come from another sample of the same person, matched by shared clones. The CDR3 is CASGPGQPQEEQYF.